This T cell receptor (delta chain) was profiled in a study of Vγ9Vδ2 T cells in congenital toxoplasmosis (dated by TCRdb to the early 2020s). About the investigation overall: The diagnosis of congenital toxoplasmosis relied on IgG, IgM and IgA serology, Western blot and an in-house interferon-gamma release assay. Gamma and delta chain CDR3 repertoires of sorted blood gammadelta T cells were compared between congenitally T. gondii-infected and uninfected infants. Repertoires were sequenced from infants at 2 months after birth and at 1 year of age. TCR sequencing covered 5 or 6 infected and approximately ten uninfected infants at 2 months, plus 3 infected and 4 uninfected infants at 1 year.

V is trimmed back by 2 bases and J by 0 bases, and the junction contains 11 bases that no gene match accounts for. From its cysteine to its phenylalanine, the CDR3 spans 18 amino acids. The kept DNA is CDR3 alone, 54 bases in frame from the first base. CDR1 and CDR2 (GEAIGNYY, EKD) derive from the germline V gene. Using SuperScript II, cDNA was generated through template-switch reverse transcription, with TRGC- and TRDC-specific primers combined in a single tube. The TRGC primer was designed so that it binds both the TRGC1 and the TRGC2 constant genes. The KAPA Real-Time Library Amplification Kit was used to amplify TRG and TRD, and AMPure XP beads were used for purification between steps. Index PCR with the Nextera XT Index Kit was used to attach Illumina sequencing adapters. An Illumina MiSeq with the V2 300 kit was used to sequence the TRG and TRD amplicons, producing 150 bp paired-end reads. The paper's data handling went like this. Before any further analysis, FastQC version 0.11.8 was used to check read quality. Reads were aligned against the TRG or TRD reference genes from GenBank, and CDR3 sequences were constructed using MiXCR version 3.0.3. Default MiXCR settings were used, apart from assembling TRDD gene segments from 3 instead of 5 consecutive nucleotides. N additions, CDR3 length, J segment length and clonotype sharing between samples were all calculated using VDJtools version 1.2.1. Out-of-frame CDR3 sequences and those containing stop codons were excluded from analysis. The overlap of infant repertoires with previously published Vgamma9Vdelta2 repertoires from fetal, cord blood and adult blood was compared. TCRdb recomputed clones from the public reads with CATT; identical DNA rows were then combined. The V and J calls here are based on TCRdb, not the publication. This sample has approximately 330 delta-chain clones in its table, and approximately 11% of those were observed once. The ten largest account for roughly half of the sample.

A remark on this clone: Its antigen remains unidentified. Per-base qualities were not stored, and no clone one base away is much larger.

The same treatment, consisting of spiramycin and/or pyrimethamine plus sulfadiazine plus folinic acid, was given to mothers of infected and uninfected infants alike. Every infant, whether infected or uninfected, was delivered at term, after more than 37 weeks of gestation. Around 950 uL of blood was processed into PBMCs by Lymphoprep gradient centrifugation, then cryopreserved in liquid nitrogen and shipped to Belgium. After thawing, the PBMCs were labeled with Zombie NIR viability dye and stained with antibodies against CD3, TCR gammadelta, Vgamma9 and Vdelta2. Sorting of CD3+ TCRgammadelta+ T cells was performed on a FACSAria III, reaching a mean purity of roughly 98%. For each sample, RNA was extracted from approximately 10,000 sorted gammadelta T cells with the RNeasy Micro Kit. The infants were born to mothers who were enrolled with primary T. gondii infection during pregnancy. Peripheral blood samples from the infants were taken at an outpatient microbiology and virology center in Pavia, Italy.

What the work shows at the level of the full study, not this receptor alone: At 2 months, infected infants appeared to have fewer N additions in TRGV9 and TRDV2 CDR3s than uninfected infants, particularly in TRDV2-TRDJ1 sequences. Two months was the earliest age with enough suitable sample material for TCR repertoire analysis, so newborn repertoires were not sequenced. Among roughly 2-month-old infants, germline-encoded fetal-type TRDV2 CDR3 sequences seemed to show up more often in infected than in uninfected infants, which suggests an in utero expansion footprint. Both infected and uninfected infants showed high prevalence of a public TRGV9 clonotype. Repertoire differences between infected and uninfected infants were less clear at 1 year of age than at 2 months.

This receptor was taken from a child younger than 10 born to a mother with Toxoplasma gondii infection during pregnancy, either congenitally infected or uninfected (not recorded which). Sequenced: gamma-delta T cells from blood. The chain uses TRDV2 and TRDJ1, and 10 junctional nucleotides match TRDD3. The nucleotide sequence is TGTGCCTGTGACAAAAAAAAAAATACTGGGGGATACACCGATAAACTCATCTTT. This encodes CACDKKKNTGGYTDKLIF.